These 32 T cell receptor beta chains were all obtained from the same sample, sequenced in a study of cytomegalovirus exposure and HLA in healthy donors. Measured with immunoSEQ multiplex PCR; TCRdb has only the in-frame clones, and not every one. Of approximately 210,000 clones listed, about 84% were seen once; the top ten hold roughly 1.5%. The specimen was PBMCs. Receptor source: a woman under 30 in good health and CMV-seronegative.

This clone appeared once. This chain uses TRBV5-1 with TRBJ2-1; 9 bases map to TRBD1. Germline values: CDR1 SGHRS, CDR2 YFSETQ. The CDR3 runs 17 residues. After removal of 1 base from V and 1 base from J, the junction contained 6 bases not matched to a gene. The CDR3 reads CASSLLPGTGSYNEQFF. In DNA form, the CDR3 reads TGCGCCAGCAGCTTGCTCCCCGGGACAGGGTCCTACAATGAGCAGTTCTTC.

This sequence joins TRBV10-3 and TRBJ2-7; 8 bases line up with TRBD2. The trim removed 7 bases at V and 3 bases at J, leaving 11 bases unmatched. Germline V gives CDR1 ENHRY, CDR2 SYGVKD. This CDR3 spans 15 amino acids. The CDR3 sequence is CAITSLGSGVYEQYF. The CDR3 DNA follows: TGTGCCATCACTTCCCTGGGTAGCGGGGTCTACGAGCAGTACTTC.

The chain recombines TRBV11-2 with TRBJ2-7; the match to TRBD2 covers 13 bases. The CDR3 is 19 amino acids. Germline values: CDR1 SGHAT, CDR2 FQNNGV. Trimming at V came to 4 bases and at J to 3 bases, leaving 15 bases not matched to a gene. The CDR3: CASSYTEFTSGRAFYEQYF. The CDR3 DNA sequence: TGTGCCAGCAGCTACACCGAGTTTACTAGCGGGAGGGCCTTCTACGAGCAGTACTTC.

The rearrangement links TRBV27 to TRBJ2-7; possible D gene TRBD2, 7 bases. Germline CDR1 MNHEY, CDR2 SMNVEV (reference sequence). V gave up 2 bases and J gave up 0 bases, with 14 bases separating them. CDR3 length equals 16 residues. The CDR3 DNA reads as TGTGCCAGCAGTTTAGGGAGGGCAGGGGACTCCTACGAGCAGTACTTC. Encoded protein: CASSLGRAGDSYEQYF.

The gene calls are TRBV11-3 and TRBJ2-7; D unclear. V was clipped by 5 bases and J by 6 bases, with 23 bases between them. Germline values: CDR1 SGHNT, CDR2 YENEEA. The CDR3 extends over 16 amino acids. CDR3 protein: CASSPRVSTPLAEQYF. The CDR3 DNA reads as TGTGCCAGCAGCCCCCGAGTTAGTACTCCCCTCGCCGAGCAGTACTTC.

The chain uses TRBV11-2 and TRBJ2-1; 8 nucleotides align to TRBD1. This CDR3 is 14 amino acids long. The junction had 7 bases not matched to a gene; V was cut back by 6 bases and J by 6 bases. CDR1 is SGHAT, CDR2 FQNNGV, per germline. DNA of the CDR3: TGTGCCAGCAGGAGGGGGACAGGTCGCAATGAGCAGTTCTTC. It is translated as CASRRGTGRNEQFF.

The rearrangement uses TRBV10-3 and TRBJ1-2; perhaps TRBD1 as D (5 bases). The V end was cut by 0 bases, the J end by 3 bases, with 11 bases between. Germline loops: CDR1 ENHRY, CDR2 SYGVKD. The CDR3 extends over 15 amino acids. The CDR3 sequence is CAISESIGDDYGYTF. CDR3 coding DNA: TGTGCCATCAGTGAGTCGATAGGGGATGACTATGGCTACACCTTC.

The chain couples TRBV5-1 to TRBJ2-1; D is possibly TRBD1 (7 bases). V lost 4 bases and J lost 3, with 20 bases in between. The CDR3 contains 17 residues. Germline CDR1 reads SGHRS; CDR2 reads YFSETQ. The CDR3 here is CASSHGGQIRVYNEQFF. CDR3 bases: TGCGCCAGCAGCCACGGGGGACAGATAAGGGTCTACAATGAGCAGTTCTTC.

The chain joins TRBV30 to TRBJ1-5; 11 bases fit TRBD1. CDR1 GTSNPN and CDR2 SVGIG come from the germline V gene (reference sequence). This CDR3 contains 22 residues. Trimming at V came to 0 bases and at J to 0 bases, leaving 19 bases not matched to a gene. For the CDR3, the DNA is TGTGCCTGGAGTGTAACATCCGGGACAGGGGGTTATCGCAAGGATAGCAATCAGCCCCAGCATTTT. This codes for CAWSVTSGTGGYRKDSNQPQHF.

V is TRBV6-1 and J is TRBJ1-2; 7 nucleotides line up with TRBD1. With 6 bases clipped from V and 0 bases from J, the junction kept 4 bases outside the gene matches. The CDR3 has 14 amino acids. Looked up from germline, CDR1 is MNHNS and CDR2 is SASEGT. The CDR3 DNA follows: TGTGCCAGCAGGGGGACAGTCTCTAACTATGGCTACACCTTC. Its translation: CASRGTVSNYGYTF.

The chain combines TRBV2 with TRBJ1-4, with 7 bases fitting TRBD1. This CDR3 comprises 15 residues. Germline CDR1 and CDR2: SNHLY and FYNNEI. V shed 6 bases and J 7 bases; nucleotides not matched to a gene: 11. CDR3 DNA: TGTGCCAGCAGCGCCGGGACAGAGGGGGGTGAAAAACTGTTTTTT. It translates to CASSAGTEGGEKLFF. Full variable domain (missing parts from reference TRBV2 and TRBJ1-4): EPEVTQTPSHQVTQMGQEVILRCVPISNHLYFYWYRQILGQKVEFLVSFYNNEISEKSEIFDDQFSVERPDGSNFTLKIRSTKLEDSAMYFCASSAGTEGGEKLFFGSGTQLSVL.

This clone was observed a single time. The rearrangement links TRBV6-1 to TRBJ2-5, with a weak D call TRBD2 (5 bases). V shed 8 bases and J shed 2 bases, with 15 bases lying between them. Germline lookup yields CDR1 MNHNS and CDR2 SASEGT. This CDR3 spans 14 amino acids. The CDR3 region is CASFGVLSQETQYF. The CDR3 DNA reads as TGTGCCAGCTTCGGGGTACTCTCTCAAGAGACCCAGTACTTC.

The chain uses TRBV5-4 and TRBJ2-2; 10 bases agree with TRBD1. The CDR3 has 16 residues. After removal of 4 bases from V and 8 bases from J, the junction contained 11 bases not matched to a gene. Germline CDR1 reads SGHNT; CDR2 reads YYREEE (reference sequence). CDR3 DNA sequence: TGTGCCAGCAGCGGACCGGGACAGGGGCCCGCTGGGGAGCTGTTTTTT. Protein product: CASSGPGQGPAGELFF.

This chain joins TRBV6-1 and TRBJ2-7; 7 nucleotides line up with TRBD1. The CDR3 runs 13 residues. The germline gives CDR1 MNHNS, CDR2 SASEGT. V dropped 8 bases and J dropped 5; count of bases not matched to a gene: 9. As DNA, the CDR3 is TGTGCCAGCTCTTTTGACAGGGTGGACGAGCAGTACTTC. The encoded protein is CASSFDRVDEQYF.

The chain links TRBV6-1 to TRBJ2-7; 7 nucleotides agree with TRBD1. Per the germline V gene, CDR1 is MNHNS and CDR2 is SASEGT. The trim removed 5 bases at V and 3 bases at J, leaving 7 bases unmatched. The CDR3 is 14 amino acids. DNA of the CDR3: TGTGCCAGCAGTCGTCGGGACAGTCTCTACGAGCAGTACTTC. Its protein is CASSRRDSLYEQYF.

The chain uses TRBV4-1 and TRBJ2-2, with TRBD2 matching over 14 bases. Per germline, CDR1 MGHRA and CDR2 YSYEKL. The CDR3 has 16 residues. Trimming at V came to 5 bases and at J to 9 bases, leaving 8 bases not matched to a gene. The CDR3 is CASSSGTSGSIRELFF. As DNA, the CDR3 is TGCGCCAGCAGCTCCGGGACTAGCGGGAGTATTAGGGAGCTGTTTTTT.

The V call is TRBV5-1, the J call TRBJ2-2; no clear D. This CDR3 spans 16 amino acids. Germline values: CDR1 SGHRS, CDR2 YFSETQ. The V gene lost 1 base and the J gene lost 1 base, with 11 bases spanning the gap. The CDR3: CASSLTPDKNTGELFF. The CDR3 nucleotides read TGCGCCAGCAGCTTGACACCCGATAAGAACACCGGGGAGCTGTTTTTT.

Written as DNA, the CDR3 is TGTGCCAGCTCACCCTACACACACCAGGGCTCCTATAATTCACCCCTCCACTTT. Residues: CASSPYTHQGSYNSPLHF. This chain links TRBV18 with TRBJ1-6, with D tentatively TRBD1 (5 bases). The CDR3 has 18 amino acids. V lost 3 bases, J lost 0 bases, and 15 bases lay in between. Germline CDR1 is KGHSH and CDR2 is LQKENI. The full variable domain, completed using reference TRBV18 and TRBJ1-6, is NAGVMQNPRHLVRRRGQEARLRCSPMKGHSHVYWYRQLPEEGLKFMVYLQKENIIDESGMPKERFSAEFPKEGPSILRIQQVVRGDSAAYFCASSPYTHQGSYNSPLHFGNGTRLTVT.

The V and J genes are TRBV12-5 and TRBJ1-4; maybe TRBD1 (5 bases). V lost 2 bases and J 12 bases, leaving 10 bases between the germline ends. The CDR3 has 12 amino acids. The germline gives CDR1 LGHNT, CDR2 FRNRAP. CDR3 sequence reads: CASGLSGPELFF. The CDR3, as DNA: TGTGCTAGTGGTTTGTCAGGGCCGGAACTGTTTTTT.

The gene calls are TRBV28 and TRBJ2-3; D is perhaps TRBD2 (6 bases). V was trimmed by 6 bases and J by 2 bases, leaving 15 bases between them. The CDR3 extends over 15 amino acids. Germline lookup yields CDR1 MDHEN and CDR2 SYDVKM. The CDR3 loop is CASRDPGVATDTQYF. Written as DNA, the CDR3 is TGTGCCAGCAGGGATCCGGGGGTCGCCACAGATACGCAGTATTTT. Full variable domain (remainder filled in from reference TRBV28 and TRBJ2-3): DVKVTQSSRYLVKRTGEKVFLECVQDMDHENMFWYRQDPGLGLRLIYFSYDVKMKEKGDIPEGYSVSREKKERFSLILESASTNQTSMYLCASRDPGVATDTQYFGPGTRLTVL.

In DNA form, the CDR3 reads TGTGCCAGCAGACCAGGGGGGCGGGACCGCACAGATACGCAGTATTTT. Protein: CASRPGGRDRTDTQYF. The J gene is TRBJ2-3, the V gene TRBV7-9; tentative D call: TRBD1 (7 bases). The CDR3 is 16 residues long. V lost 6 bases to trimming and J lost 1 base, with 17 bases between them. Germline V gives CDR1 SEHNR, CDR2 FQNEAQ (reference sequence).

CDR3 sequence reads: CASSQVGLSTDTQYF. CDR3 sequence (DNA): TGCGCCAGCAGCCAGGTGGGGCTAAGCACAGATACGCAGTATTTT. The chain uses TRBV5-1 and TRBJ2-3; TRBD1 is a possible D gene (5 bases). V was clipped by 4 bases and J by 0 bases, with 12 bases between them. This CDR3 region has 15 residues. Germline values: CDR1 SGHRS, CDR2 YFSETQ.

The rearrangement joins TRBV13 to TRBJ2-3, with 10 nucleotides matching TRBD1. The V gene end was trimmed by 5 bases and the J gene end by 4 bases; junction bases not matched to a gene: 9. The CDR3 runs 16 residues. Germline V gene lookup returns CDR1 PRHDT and CDR2 FYEKMQ (reference sequence). CDR3 coding DNA: TGTGCCAGCAGCATAAGACAGGGGGCGGCCCCAGATACGCAGTATTTT. Translation: CASSIRQGAAPDTQYF.

The J gene is TRBJ2-2, the V gene TRBV19, with TRBD2 identical over 11 bases. The CDR3 covers 18 residues. V lost 2 bases to trimming and J lost 4 bases; unmatched junction nucleotides: 9. Germline lookup yields CDR1 LNHDA and CDR2 SQIVND (reference sequence). The CDR3 is CASSIRGLAGGRTGELFF. Written as DNA, the CDR3 is TGTGCCAGTAGTATAAGAGGCCTAGCGGGGGGTCGCACCGGGGAGCTGTTTTTT.

This clone showed up just a few times. This chain connects TRBV15 to TRBJ2-7; a weak D match, TRBD2 (6 bases). V lost 0 bases and J 6 bases, leaving 15 bases between the germline ends. Germline lookup yields CDR1 LNHNV and CDR2 YYDKDF (reference sequence). The CDR3 contains 15 residues. The CDR3 bases are TGTGCCACCAGCAGAGATCTCGGGACTTCGGGCGAGCAGTACTTC. Its translation: CATSRDLGTSGEQYF.

There are a few counts of this clone. The chain combines TRBV14 with TRBJ1-2; 7 nucleotides agree with TRBD1. The CDR3 extends over 16 amino acids. CDR1 is SGHDN and CDR2 is FVKESK in the germline V gene. The ends lost 2 bases at V and 5 bases at J; junction bases unmatched: 11. CDR3 loop: CASSQRYRGRGYGYTF. CDR3 coding DNA: TGTGCCAGCAGCCAAAGGTACAGGGGTAGGGGATATGGCTACACCTTC. The full variable domain, its missing parts supplied by reference TRBV14 and TRBJ1-2, is EAGVTQFPSHSVIEKGQTVTLRCDPISGHDNLYWYRRVMGKEIKFLLHFVKESKQDESGMPNNRFLAERTGGTYSTLKVQPAELEDSGVYFCASSQRYRGRGYGYTFGSGTRLTVV.

The genes are TRBV7-9 and TRBJ2-7, with a possible D match to TRBD2 (5 bases). The CDR3 spans 12 residues. CDR1 SEHNR and CDR2 FQNEAQ come from the germline V gene (reference sequence). Trimming removed 1 base from V and 7 bases from J, with 8 bases in between. CDR3 in DNA: TGTGCCAGCAGCTTAGAGGGCGGGGAGCAGTACTTC. Translating gives CASSLEGGEQYF.

The V and J genes are TRBV19 and TRBJ2-2; 9 positions agree with TRBD2. Germline loops: CDR1 LNHDA, CDR2 SQIVND (reference sequence). The CDR3 is made up of 15 amino acids. V dropped 8 bases and J dropped 4; count of bases not matched to a gene: 8. The CDR3 is CASGIAGVFTGELFF. CDR3 DNA sequence: TGTGCCAGTGGGATAGCGGGAGTATTCACCGGGGAGCTGTTTTTT.

The CDR3 protein is CASSLPLGRTYNEQFF. The CDR3 nucleotides are TGTGCCAGCAGCCTCCCCCTGGGGAGGACCTACAATGAGCAGTTCTTC. V and J are TRBV7-8 and TRBJ2-1, with a weak D call TRBD2 (6 bases). CDR1 is SGHVS, CDR2 FQNEAQ, per germline. The germline V and J ends were trimmed by 5 bases and 2 bases, with 16 bases remaining between them. The CDR3 is 16 residues long.

CDR3 DNA: TGTGCCAGCAGCCCATATCCGGGACTAGCGGGAAATGAGCAGTTCTTC. Amino acid sequence: CASSPYPGLAGNEQFF. The chain combines TRBV11-3 with TRBJ2-1, with 13 bases aligning to TRBD2. This CDR3 comprises 16 residues. CDR1 is SGHNT and CDR2 is YENEEA in the germline V gene. Trimming at V came to 5 bases and at J to 7 bases, leaving 8 bases not matched to a gene.

This chain joins TRBV5-1 and TRBJ2-2; 7 bases agree with TRBD1. CDR3 length: 14 residues. Germline V CDR1 and CDR2: SGHRS, YFSETQ. The ends lost 4 bases at V and 6 bases at J; junction bases unmatched: 6. The CDR3 loop reads CASSLDRAAGELFF. CDR3 nucleotides: TGCGCCAGCAGCCTCGACAGGGCAGCCGGGGAGCTGTTTTTT.

This chain joins TRBV11-2 and TRBJ1-2; perhaps TRBD1 as D (5 bases). Germline V lookup: CDR1 SGHAT, CDR2 FQNNGV. The V and J ends lost 0 bases and 5 bases respectively, with 13 bases between them. The CDR3 runs 15 residues. Here the CDR3 DNA reads TGTGCCAGCAGCTTAGATCATCGGGCAGGGTATGGCTACACCTTC. Translated: CASSLDHRAGYGYTF.